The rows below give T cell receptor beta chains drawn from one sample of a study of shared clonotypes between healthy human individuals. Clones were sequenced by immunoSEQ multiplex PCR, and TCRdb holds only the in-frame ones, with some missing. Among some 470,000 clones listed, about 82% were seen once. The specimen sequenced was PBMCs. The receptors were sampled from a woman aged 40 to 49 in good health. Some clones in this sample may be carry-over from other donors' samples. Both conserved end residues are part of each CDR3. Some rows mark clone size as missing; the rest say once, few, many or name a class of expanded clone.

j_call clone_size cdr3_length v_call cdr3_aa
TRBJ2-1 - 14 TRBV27 CASSRGLVVSEQFF
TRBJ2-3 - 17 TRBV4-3 CASSQTARGQSTDTQYF
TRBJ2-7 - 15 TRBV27 CASSFGGISTGEQYF
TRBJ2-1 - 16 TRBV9 CASSVAPQGGSVEQFF
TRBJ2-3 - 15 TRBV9 CASSVLAHLTDTQYF
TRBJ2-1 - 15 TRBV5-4 CASSLGLAGRNEQFF
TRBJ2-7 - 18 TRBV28 CASSKASGLAGGLGEQYF
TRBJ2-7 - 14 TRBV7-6 CASSGLAGVSEQYF
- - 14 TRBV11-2 CASSPRGRSYEQYF
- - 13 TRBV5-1 CASSAGLAGEQYF
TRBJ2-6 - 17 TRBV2 CARTGTGGSFGANVLTF
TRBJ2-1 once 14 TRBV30 CAWQDLNPYNEQFF
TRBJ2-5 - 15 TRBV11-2 CASSLDQGSQETQYF
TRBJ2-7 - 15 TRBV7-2 CASSPRTGGTYEQYF
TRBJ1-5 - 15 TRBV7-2 CASSLQDASVGPQHF
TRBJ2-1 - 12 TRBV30 CAWRGEGPRRFF
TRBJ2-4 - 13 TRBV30 CAWSLGGENIQYF
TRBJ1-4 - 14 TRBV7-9 CASSSGTENEKLFF
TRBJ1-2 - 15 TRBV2 CASSLSDRGGYGYTF
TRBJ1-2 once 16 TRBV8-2 CGSDIRIRNVDYGYTF
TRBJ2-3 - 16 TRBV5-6 CASSSMGTGSTDTQYF
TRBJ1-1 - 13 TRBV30 CARRAGVNTEASF
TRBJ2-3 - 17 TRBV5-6 CAGSELLAGDGTDTQYF
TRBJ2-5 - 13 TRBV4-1 CASSQAGVGTQYF
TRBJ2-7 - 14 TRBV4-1 CASSQMTGTYEQYF
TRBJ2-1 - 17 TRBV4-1 CASSPRSGQGESNEQFF
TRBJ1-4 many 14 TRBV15 CATSRGGFGEKLFF
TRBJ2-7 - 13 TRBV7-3 CASRSRESYEQYF
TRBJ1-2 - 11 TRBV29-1 CSVGAVYGYTF
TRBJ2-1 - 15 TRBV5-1 CASSLGASGSNEQFF
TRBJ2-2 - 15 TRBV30 CAWSGGLAGPGELFF
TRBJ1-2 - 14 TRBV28 CASTGAGPLYGYTF
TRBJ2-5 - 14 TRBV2 CASGKEGGEETQYF
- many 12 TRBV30 CAGTGNSYEQYF
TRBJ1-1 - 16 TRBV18 CASSPKGDRRNTEAFF
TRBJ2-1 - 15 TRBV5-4 CASSLRLAANNEQFF
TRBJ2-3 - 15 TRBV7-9 CASSLGGPSTDTQYF
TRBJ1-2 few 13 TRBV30 CAWRLQGPYGYTF
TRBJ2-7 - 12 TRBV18 CASSPDRYEQYF
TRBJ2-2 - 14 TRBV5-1 CASSLGLDTGELFF
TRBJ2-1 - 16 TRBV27 CASSQGAGVGHNEQFF
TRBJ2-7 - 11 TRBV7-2 CASSSNYEQYF
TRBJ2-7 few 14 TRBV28 CASSLELLTYEQYF
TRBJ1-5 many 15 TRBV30 CAWTSPTWRGQPQHF
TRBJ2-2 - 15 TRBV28 CASKTGDTNTGELFF
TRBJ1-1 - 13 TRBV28 CASRRTVYTEAFF
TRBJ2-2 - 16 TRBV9 CASSVEGGKATGELFF
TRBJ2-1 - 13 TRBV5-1 CASSDNSGSAQFF
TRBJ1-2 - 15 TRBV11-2 CASSLVGRTNYGYTF